The next 19 T cell receptor beta chains were all read from a single sample in a study of blood T cell repertoires in COVID-19. Data came from immunoSEQ multiplex PCR; TCRdb stores just in-frame clones and leaves some out. Of hundreds of thousands of clones listed, about 89% are singletons. Sequenced material: peripheral blood. These receptors originate from a man aged 40-50 years with acute or convalescent COVID-19.

This chain joins TRBV5-8 and TRBJ2-6; D gene unclear. The CDR3 covers 16 residues. Germline CDR1 SGHTS, CDR2 YDEGEE. V was trimmed by 4 bases and J by 2 bases, leaving 13 bases between them. DNA for the CDR3: TGTGCCAGCAGCCTGGGCCGGGTTACTGGGGCCAACGTCCTGACTTTC. This gives the protein CASSLGRVTGANVLTF.

This clone is a singleton in its sample. This chain joins TRBV19 and TRBJ1-1; D not certain. V was clipped by 0 bases and J by 6 bases, with 5 bases between them. Germline CDR1 LNHDA, CDR2 SQIVND (reference sequence). The CDR3 runs to 12 residues. As DNA, the CDR3 is TGTGCCAGTAGTATAGAACGGGCTGAAGCTTTCTTT. Encoded protein: CASSIERAEAFF.

The V call is TRBV30, the J call TRBJ1-1, with unresolved D. Germline CDR1 and CDR2: GTSNPN and SVGIG (reference sequence). The CDR3 consists of 12 residues. Trimming took 8 bases from V and 1 from J, leaving 11 bases between them. The CDR3 spells CAGEERNTEAFF. CDR3 bases: TGTGCCGGCGAGGAGAGGAACACTGAAGCTTTCTTT.

In its sample, this clone was seen once. J is TRBJ1-5 and V is TRBV7-3; TRBD1 might be the D (5 bases). This CDR3 region has 16 residues. V lost 1 base and J 9 bases, leaving 19 bases between the germline ends. The germline CDR1 and CDR2 sequences are SGHTA and FQGTGA. In DNA, the CDR3 is TGTGCCAGCAGCTTAAGGGGGGACGTCTCCTCTGGGCCCCAGCATTTT. This codes for CASSLRGDVSSGPQHF.

CDR3 nucleotides: TGTGCCAGCAATAAACCAGGGGGAGTCAGCTACGAGCAGTACTTC. This codes for CASNKPGGVSYEQYF. This chain joins TRBV6-5 and TRBJ2-7; 7 bases match TRBD1. The germline gives CDR1 MNHEY, CDR2 SVGAGI. Trimming removed 7 bases from V and 3 bases from J; junction bases left unmatched: 12. The length of the CDR3 is 15 residues.

The V gene is TRBV4-3, the J gene TRBJ1-2; D gene ambiguous. Trimming stripped 0 bases from V and 1 base from J, with 6 bases between. The CDR3 contains 14 residues. Germline values: CDR1 LGHNA, CDR2 YSLEER. The CDR3 here is CASSQDRVNYGYTF. DNA for the CDR3: TGCGCCAGCAGCCAAGATCGAGTTAACTATGGCTACACCTTC.

The DNA of the CDR3 is TGTGCCAGCAGACTTAACCAGGGATTGAACACTGAAGCTTTCTTT. This gives the protein CASRLNQGLNTEAFF. The V call is TRBV7-8, the J call TRBJ1-1; perhaps TRBD1 as D (5 bases). V lost 6 bases and J lost 0, with 14 bases in between. The length of the CDR3 is 15 residues. The V gene's germline CDR1 is SGHVS and CDR2 FQNEAQ.

This clone occurred once. V gene TRBV2 combines with J gene TRBJ2-7, with 7 bases identical to TRBD2. V lost 6 bases to trimming and J lost 8 bases; unmatched junction nucleotides: 10. From germline, CDR1 is SNHLY and CDR2 FYNNEI. The CDR3 runs to 13 residues. The CDR3 spells CASSGWASGKQYF. CDR3 sequence (DNA): TGTGCCAGCAGCGGCTGGGCCAGCGGGAAGCAGTACTTC.

V usage is TRBV28 and J usage is TRBJ1-2; 9 nucleotides line up with TRBD1. This CDR3 contains 15 residues. Germline V lookup: CDR1 MDHEN, CDR2 SYDVKM. J lost 6 bases, V lost 5 bases, and 10 bases had no gene match. This chain's CDR3 is CASSIARDRVHGYTF. CDR3 in DNA: TGTGCCAGCAGTATAGCTCGGGACAGGGTACATGGCTACACCTTC.

This chain uses TRBV4-3 with TRBJ1-2, with 7 bases identical to TRBD1. The CDR3 length is 13 residues. J was trimmed by 5 bases and V by 4 bases; bases with no gene match: 4. The germline V gene encodes CDR1 LGHNA and CDR2 YSLEER. The CDR3 reads CASSPDRAYGYTF. The CDR3 region has the DNA TGCGCCAGCAGCCCCGACAGGGCTTATGGCTACACCTTC.

The chain carries TRBV13 and TRBJ1-1; D ambiguous. The CDR3 extends over 14 amino acids. The V end was cut by 6 bases, the J end by 4 bases, with 15 bases between. CDR1 and CDR2 (germline): PRHDT, FYEKMQ (reference sequence). CDR3 region: CASSLVLGSTEAFF. The CDR3 nucleotides read TGTGCCAGCAGTCTAGTGCTGGGGAGCACTGAAGCTTTCTTT.

The chain carries TRBV2 and TRBJ1-5; D uncertain. Trimming removed 3 bases from V and 4 bases from J, with 10 bases in between. The germline gives CDR1 SNHLY, CDR2 FYNNEI. The CDR3 consists of 14 residues. The CDR3 loop is CASSERVSNQPQHF. For the CDR3, the DNA is TGTGCCAGCAGTGAGAGAGTTTCTAATCAGCCCCAGCATTTT.

The chain joins TRBV7-9 to TRBJ1-4, with no clear D. Trimming pared 3 bases from V and 4 bases from J, leaving 9 bases between. Per the germline V gene, CDR1 is SEHNR and CDR2 is FQNEAQ (reference sequence). This CDR3 region has 14 residues. Here the CDR3 reads CASSFVRDNEKLFF. The CDR3 nucleotides read TGTGCCAGCAGCTTCGTACGGGATAATGAAAAACTGTTTTTT.

The chain couples TRBV4-3 to TRBJ2-2, with D perhaps matching TRBD1 (6 bases). The germline V gene has CDR1 LGHNA and CDR2 YSLEER. The CDR3 is 17 residues long. V dropped 0 bases and J dropped 6 bases, with 17 bases sitting between them. The CDR3 DNA reads TGCGCCAGCAGCCAAGAATGGCAGGGGTTTTTCGCCGGGGAGCTGTTTTTT. Translation: CASSQEWQGFFAGELFF.

V usage is TRBV28 and J usage is TRBJ1-2; 9 bases are shared with TRBD1. V shed 3 bases, J shed 8 bases, and the junction held 13 bases outside the gene matches. The CDR3 contains 16 residues. Germline V gene sequence: CDR1 MDHEN, CDR2 SYDVKM. CDR3 sequence: CASSFLGGQGARGYTF. The CDR3 DNA follows: TGTGCCAGCAGTTTTTTAGGGGGACAGGGAGCTAGGGGCTACACCTTC.

The chain couples TRBV11-3 to TRBJ2-5; D may be TRBD2 (7 bases). Germline V CDR1 and CDR2: SGHNT, YENEEA. Trimming stripped 2 bases from V and 5 bases from J, with 12 bases between. This CDR3 has 14 residues. CDR3 nucleotides: TGTGCCAGCAGCTTATATAGGGGGGGGGAGACCCAGTACTTC. Amino acid sequence: CASSLYRGGETQYF. Together with reference TRBV11-3 and TRBJ2-5, the CDR3 gives the full variable domain: EAGVVQSPRYKIIEKKQPVAFWCNPISGHNTLYWYLQNLGQGPELLIRYENEEAVDDSQLPKDRFSAERLKGVDSTLKIQPAELGDSAVYLCASSLYRGGETQYFGPGTRLLVL.

This chain uses TRBV5-1 with TRBJ2-5, with 7 bases aligning to TRBD1. The CDR3 is 14 residues long. V shed 6 bases, J shed 4 bases, and the junction held 9 bases outside the gene matches. Per the germline V gene, CDR1 is SGHRS and CDR2 is YFSETQ. DNA for the CDR3: TGCGCCAGCACCTACAACAGGGGCAGAGAGACCCAGTACTTC. Translated: CASTYNRGRETQYF.

The genes are TRBV18 and TRBJ1-5, with 8 bases lining up with TRBD1. The junction had 7 bases not matched to a gene; V was cut back by 4 bases and J by 5 bases. The germline V gene encodes CDR1 KGHSH and CDR2 LQKENI. The CDR3 contains 15 residues. The CDR3 bases are TGTGCCAGCTCACTCGACGGACAGGGCCATCAGCCCCAGCATTTT. Protein: CASSLDGQGHQPQHF.

This rearrangement joins TRBV4-2 to TRBJ2-7; 7 nucleotides agree with TRBD1. The CDR3 extends over 15 amino acids. In germline, CDR1 is LGHNA, CDR2 YNFKEQ. V lost 2 bases, J lost 1 base, and 5 bases stayed unmatched. The CDR3, as DNA: TGTGCCAGCAGCCAATATTTGGGACAGTCCTACGAGCAGTACTTC. It specifies CASSQYLGQSYEQYF.